This TCR beta chain was retrieved from a study of blood T cell repertoires in COVID-19. Germline loops: CDR1 LGHDT, CDR2 YNNKEL (reference sequence). The CDR3 spans 14 residues. V lost 3 bases to trimming and J lost 5 bases, with 13 bases between them. Assay: immunoSEQ multiplex PCR; the TCRdb copy retains only in-frame clones and omits some. The sample holds around 390,000 clones, around nine tenths seen once. This clone has more than one count but fewer than ten. The material sequenced was PBMCs or T cells enriched from blood (not recorded which). The chain employs TRBV3-1 (or the pseudogene TRBV3-2) and TRBJ1-1; D possibly corresponds to TRBD1 (5 bases). This receptor was taken from a woman between 50 and 59 years old who had recovered from COVID-19. CDR3 amino acids: CASSHAGVGTEAFF. CDR3 DNA: TGTGCCAGCAGCCACGCGGGGGTCGGGACTGAAGCTTTCTTT.